One and the same sample provided the 2 T cell receptor beta chains below, sequenced in a study of T cells of healthy individuals. Via MiXCR, TCRdb re-called the 5' RACE reads, giving one row per CDR3 protein. The top ten hold approximately 8% of the sample, which has fewer than 90,000 distinct CDR3 sequences, about 5% seen once. The receptors come from a female donor in good health.

This clonotype was observed many times. The V and J genes are TRBV20-1 and TRBJ2-2, with 8 bases lining up with TRBD1. V trimming: 4 bases; J trimming: 5 bases; junction bases outside the gene matches: 3. Germline-derived CDR1 and CDR2 are DFQATT and SNEGSKA (reference sequence). CDR3 length: 13 residues. CDR3 sequence reads: CSATQGATGELFF. CDR3 sequence (DNA): TGCAGTGCTACCCAGGGGGCTACCGGGGAGCTGTTTTTT.

The V and J genes are TRBV20-1 and TRBJ1-1; tentative D call: TRBD1 (6 bases). From germline, CDR1 is DFQATT and CDR2 SNEGSKA (reference sequence). The CDR3 consists of 13 residues. V lost 5 bases and J lost 3, with 13 bases in between. The CDR3: CSAFPDRYTEAFF. The CDR3 bases are TGCAGTGCTTTCCCAGACAGGTACACTGAAGCTTTCTTT.